Listed below are T cell receptor beta chains from one sample, sequenced in a study of T cell repertoires in cytomegalovirus infection. TCRdb recomputed calls from the reads with MiXCR, one row per CDR3 protein. This repertoire shows a few hundred thousand distinct CDR3 sequences, roughly 16% found once; its top ten account for more than 10%. Material for sequencing was PBMCs. Receptor source: a human donor in good health (CMV status not recorded). Some clones in this sample may be carry-over from other donors' samples. The CDR3 runs from the conserved cysteine through the conserved F or W. D genes are given only for firm matches. Not all rows give a size; the values are once, few, many and, for expanded clones, a class.

d_call j_call v_call clone_size cdr3_nt cdr3_aa
. TRBJ2-7 TRBV6-2/TRBV6-3 . TGTGCCAGCAGTAAGCTGTGGCAGGGCTCCTACGAGCAGTACTTC CASSKLWQGSYEQYF
TRBD1 TRBJ1-1 TRBV18 . TGTGCCAGCTCACCACCGGCGGACAGGACCCCGGGGGCTTTCTTT CASSPPADRTPGAFF
. TRBJ1-1 TRBV7-9 many TGTGCCAGCAGTCTCTCGGTTTTGAACACTGAAGCTTTCTTT CASSLSVLNTEAFF
. TRBJ1-3 TRBV28 . TGTGCCAGCAGTTCCCCCACGGGCCCTGGAAACACCATATATTTT CASSSPTGPGNTIYF
TRBD1 TRBJ1-2 TRBV6-5 many TGTGCCAGCAGTTACCGAGGACAGGGGGCTGGGTATGGCTACACCTTC CASSYRGQGAGYGYTF
. TRBJ2-7 TRBV10-3 many TGTGCCATCAGTGATCACTACGAGCAGTACTTC CAISDHYEQYF
. TRBJ2-2 TRBV7-9 many TGTGCCAGCAGCTTACCGGGACAGAACACCGGGGAGCTGTTTTTT CASSLPGQNTGELFF
. TRBJ1-6 TRBV5-4 many TGTGCCAGCAGGGTGGACGGATCAAATTCACCCCTCCACTTT CASRVDGSNSPLHF
. TRBJ2-5 TRBV29-1 . TGCAGCGTTGAATTCCCAGGGTCAGGGACCCAGTACTTC CSVEFPGSGTQYF
. TRBJ1-1 TRBV29-1 . TGCAGCGTTGATCTAGACACTGAAGCTTTCTTT CSVDLDTEAFF
. TRBJ1-6 TRBV20-1 . TGCAGTGCTAGCAGGCAGGGGAATAATTCACCCCTCCACTTT CSASRQGNNSPLHF
. TRBJ1-5 TRBV27 few TGTGCCAGCAGTTCAACGACTGTTGCCGGCAATCAGCCCCAGCATTTT CASSSTTVAGNQPQHF
TRBD1 TRBJ1-6 TRBV12-3/TRBV12-4 . TGTGCCAGCAGTACCGGGACAGGGGGACCCTATAATTCACCCCTCCACTTT CASSTGTGGPYNSPLHF
. TRBJ1-2 TRBV28 . TGTGCCAGCAGTTTGATGAGGGGGAATGGCTACACCTTC CASSLMRGNGYTF
. TRBJ2-7 TRBV27 . TGTGCCAGCAGTTTCAATACGGGGCTAGGGTACGAGCAGTACTTC CASSFNTGLGYEQYF
. TRBJ2-2 TRBV12-3/TRBV12-4 many TGTGCCAGCAGTTCGGGGATCGGGGAGCTGTTTTTT CASSSGIGELFF